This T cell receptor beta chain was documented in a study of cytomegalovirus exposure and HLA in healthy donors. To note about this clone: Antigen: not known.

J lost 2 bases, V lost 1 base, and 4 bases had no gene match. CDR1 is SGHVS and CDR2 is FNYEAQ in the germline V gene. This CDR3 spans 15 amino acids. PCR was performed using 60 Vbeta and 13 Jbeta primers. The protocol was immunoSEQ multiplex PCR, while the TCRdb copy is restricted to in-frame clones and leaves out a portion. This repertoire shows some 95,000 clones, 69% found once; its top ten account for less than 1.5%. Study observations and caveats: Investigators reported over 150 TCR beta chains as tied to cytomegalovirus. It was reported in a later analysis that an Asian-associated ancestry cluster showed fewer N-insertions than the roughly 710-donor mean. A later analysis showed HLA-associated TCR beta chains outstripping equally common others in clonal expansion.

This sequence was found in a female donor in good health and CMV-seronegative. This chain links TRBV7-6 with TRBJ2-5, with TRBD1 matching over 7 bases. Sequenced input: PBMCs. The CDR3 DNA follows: TGTGCCAGCAGCTTAGGACAGGGTCCTCAAGAGACCCAGTACTTC. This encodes CASSLGQGPQETQYF.